The 9 T cell receptor beta chains below all came from one sample that was sequenced in a study of breast tumors, draining lymph nodes, adjacent tissues. TCRdb recomputed calls from the multiplex PCR reads with MiXCR, one row per CDR3 protein. Of some 25,000 distinct CDR3 sequences listed, approximately 63% are singletons. The sequenced sample was tumor-adjacent breast tissue. The source of these receptors is a female donor with breast cancer. Some clones in this sample may be carry-over from other donors' samples.

This clonotype showed up just once. The chain recombines TRBV9 with TRBJ2-7; D remains unclear. CDR3 length: 13 amino acids. The V gene lost 6 bases and the J gene lost 2 bases, with 12 bases spanning the gap. CDR1 is SGDLS and CDR2 is YYNGEE in the germline V gene. CDR3: CASTSTRTYEQYF. CDR3 nucleotides: TGTGCCAGCACCTCCACGCGAACCTACGAGCAGTACTTC.

Points on this clonotype: The junction departs from germline at one end; a sequencing error may be responsible. The V gene is TRBV11-2, the J gene TRBJ2-3; tentatively, D is TRBD1 or TRBD2 (5 bases each). Germline loops: CDR1 SGHAT, CDR2 FQNNGV. CDR3 size: 14 residues. The CDR3: CASSLGLQGDTQYF. CDR3 bases: TGCGCCAGCAGCCTCGGACTCCAGGGAGATACGCAGTATTTT.

J is TRBJ2-3 and V is TRBV20-1; D ambiguous. V was pared by 7 bases and J by 2 bases, with 13 bases between. CDR1 DFQATT and CDR2 SNEGSKA come from the germline V gene (reference sequence). The CDR3 has 13 amino acids. Here the CDR3 reads CSVERSSTDTQYF. Written as DNA, the CDR3 is TGCAGTGTCGAACGGAGCTCCACAGATACGCAGTATTTT.

This chain uses TRBV15 with TRBJ2-3; TRBD2 aligns across 11 bases. Germline assignment: CDR1 LNHNV and CDR2 YYDKDF (reference sequence). The V gene end was trimmed by 1 base and the J gene end by 1 base; junction bases not matched to a gene: 10. The CDR3 has 19 amino acids. The CDR3 nucleotides are TGTGCCACCAGCAGAGTGGACCTTGGGACTAGCGGAGGCACAGATACGCAGTATTTT. It specifies CATSRVDLGTSGGTDTQYF.

The chain joins TRBV2 to TRBJ1-6; no clear D. With 1 base removed from V and 6 bases from J, the gap between germline ends came to 10 bases. CDR1 SNHLY and CDR2 FYNNEI come from the germline V gene. The CDR3 consists of 15 residues. In DNA, the CDR3 is TGTGCCAGCAGTGAAGGGGTCGTACCTAATTCACCCCTCCACTTT. This sequence encodes CASSEGVVPNSPLHF.

In its sample, this clonotype ranks as medium-sized. This chain uses TRBV7-8 with TRBJ2-1; 12 bases align to TRBD2. The CDR3 runs to 16 residues. Trimming cost V 4 bases and J 5 bases; bases outside gene matches: 6. CDR1 SGHVS and CDR2 FQNEAQ come from the germline V gene. DNA of the CDR3: TGTGCCAGCAGCTCCCTAGCGGGAGGGCCCCACAATGAGCAGTTCTTC. As protein: CASSSLAGGPHNEQFF. The full variable domain, its missing parts supplied by reference TRBV7-8 and TRBJ2-1, is GAGVSQSPRYKVAKRGQDVALRCDPISGHVSLFWYQQALGQGPEFLTYFQNEAQLDKSGLPSDRFFAERPEGSVSTLKIQRTQQEDSAVYLCASSSLAGGPHNEQFFGPGTRLTVL.

A few counts support this clonotype. The chain links TRBV12-3 or TRBV12-4 to TRBJ2-1; D gene ambiguous. The V end lost 3 bases, the J end lost 10 bases, and 13 bases lay between the germline ends. CDR3 length: 13 amino acids. The CDR3 here is CASSLILRHEQFF. The CDR3 region has the DNA TGTGCCAGCAGTTTGATTTTGAGGCACGAGCAGTTCTTC.

The genes are TRBV30 and TRBJ1-2; weak D call: TRBD1 (5 bases). The germline V gene has CDR1 GTSNPN and CDR2 SVGIG (reference sequence). The CDR3 is 13 residues long. The V gene lost 5 bases and the J gene lost 13 bases, with 23 bases spanning the gap. DNA for the CDR3: TGTGCCTGGGTCCGGGGGGACTTATACCATTTCACCTTC. This gives the protein CAWVRGDLYHFTF. The whole variable domain, remainder taken from reference TRBV30 and TRBJ1-2, is SQTIHQWPATLVQPVGSPLSLECTVEGTSNPNLYWYRQAAGRGLQLLFYSVGIGQISSEVPQNLSASRPQDRQFILSSKKLLLSDSGFYLCAWVRGDLYHFTFGSGTRLTVV.

In this sample, this clonotype turned up once. The gene calls are TRBV30 and TRBJ1-4, with D uncertain. Deletions cut 5 bases from V and 8 bases from J, with 12 bases between. Germline CDR1 reads GTSNPN; CDR2 reads SVGIG (reference sequence). The CDR3 runs to 12 residues. CDR3 in DNA: TGTGCCTGGGACCGTGGGGAGGAAAAACTGTTTTTT. Protein product: CAWDRGEEKLFF.